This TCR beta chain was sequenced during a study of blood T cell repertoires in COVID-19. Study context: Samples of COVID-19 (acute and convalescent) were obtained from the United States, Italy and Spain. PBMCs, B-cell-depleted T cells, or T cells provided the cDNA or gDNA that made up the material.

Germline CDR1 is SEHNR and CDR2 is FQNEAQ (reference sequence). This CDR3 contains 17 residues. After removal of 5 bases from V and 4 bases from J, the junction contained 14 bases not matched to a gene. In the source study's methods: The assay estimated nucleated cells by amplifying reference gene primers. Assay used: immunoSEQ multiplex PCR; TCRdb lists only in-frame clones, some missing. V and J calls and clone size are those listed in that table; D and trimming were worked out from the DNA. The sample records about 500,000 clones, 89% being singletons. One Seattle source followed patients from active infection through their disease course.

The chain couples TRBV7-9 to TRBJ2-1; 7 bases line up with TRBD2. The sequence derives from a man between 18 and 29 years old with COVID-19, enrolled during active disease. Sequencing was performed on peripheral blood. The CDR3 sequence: CASSPGGSGGGYNEQFF. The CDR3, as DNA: TGTGCCAGCAGCCCCGGGGGGTCTGGCGGGGGTTACAATGAGCAGTTCTTC.